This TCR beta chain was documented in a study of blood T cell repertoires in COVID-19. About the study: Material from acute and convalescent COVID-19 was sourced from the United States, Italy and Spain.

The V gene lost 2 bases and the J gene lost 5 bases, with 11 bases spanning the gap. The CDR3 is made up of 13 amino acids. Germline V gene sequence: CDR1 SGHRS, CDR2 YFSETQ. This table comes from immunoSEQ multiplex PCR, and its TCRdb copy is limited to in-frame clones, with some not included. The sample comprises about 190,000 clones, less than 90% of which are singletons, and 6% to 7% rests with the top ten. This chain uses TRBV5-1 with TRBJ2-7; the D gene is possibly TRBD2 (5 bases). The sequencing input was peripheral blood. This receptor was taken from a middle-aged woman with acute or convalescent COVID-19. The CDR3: CASSLNGEHEQYF. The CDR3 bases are TGCGCCAGCAGCTTAAACGGGGAGCACGAGCAGTACTTC.